The present T cell receptor (beta chain) was sequenced within a study of spatial heterogeneity in lung cancer. Overall study: Each time, sequencing found more beta-chain sequences than alpha-chain sequences. There were, on average, more than nine raw-read appearances for each unique TCR and UMI combination.

Trimming took 3 bases from V and 6 from J; bases not matched to a gene: 3. The CDR3 has 13 amino acids. CDR1 and CDR2 from the germline V gene are SQVTM and ANQGSEA. TCRdb reanalysed the 5' RACE reads using MiXCR and keeps one entry per CDR3 protein. This repertoire shows around 92,000 distinct CDR3 sequences, over 9.5% found once; its top ten account for roughly two fifths. At least ten counts were recorded for this clonotype. Time point: sample taken at primary tumor resection. Frozen PBMC, nontumor lung or tumor provided whole RNA, which was sequenced unsorted. The donor population consisted of just over 70 patients with untreated, early-stage non-small cell lung cancer.

This clonotype was sampled from a male donor with early-stage non-small cell lung cancer. The rearrangement joins TRBV29-1 to TRBJ2-1; 9 bases are a match to TRBD1. Sequenced material: PBMCs, taken at surgery. This chain's CDR3 is CSVERTGANEQFF. As DNA, the CDR3 is TGCAGCGTTGAGAGGACAGGGGCCAATGAGCAGTTCTTC.